This TCR beta chain was captured in a study of vaccination effects on CD4 cells after COVID-19. Broader study findings: Marked clonal contraction was seen in infection- and vaccine-induced clones late after vaccination. New vaccine-induced clones dominated convalescents' post-vaccine spike-reactive clones.

Turning to this clone: The antigen is not known.

Culture proceeded for nine to eleven days, and CD4+ T cells were then isolated. Only in-frame clones appear in the TCRdb table, and some are missing; sequencing was by immunoSEQ multiplex PCR. Of about 47,000 clones in the sample, 76% were seen once. The specimen comprised CD4+ T cells from PBMCs cultured without peptide, sampled before COVID-19 vaccination. The clonotype originates from a human donor who had a prior SARS-CoV-2 infection.

The CDR3 sequence: CASSLVVAEAFF. Here the CDR3 DNA reads TGTGCCAGCAGCTTGGTGGTAGCTGAAGCTTTCTTT. This chain connects TRBV5-5 to TRBJ1-1; D unclear. Trimming took 0 bases from V and 6 from J, leaving 6 bases between them. The germline V gene has CDR1 SGHKS and CDR2 YYEKEE (reference sequence). The CDR3 is 12 amino acids.